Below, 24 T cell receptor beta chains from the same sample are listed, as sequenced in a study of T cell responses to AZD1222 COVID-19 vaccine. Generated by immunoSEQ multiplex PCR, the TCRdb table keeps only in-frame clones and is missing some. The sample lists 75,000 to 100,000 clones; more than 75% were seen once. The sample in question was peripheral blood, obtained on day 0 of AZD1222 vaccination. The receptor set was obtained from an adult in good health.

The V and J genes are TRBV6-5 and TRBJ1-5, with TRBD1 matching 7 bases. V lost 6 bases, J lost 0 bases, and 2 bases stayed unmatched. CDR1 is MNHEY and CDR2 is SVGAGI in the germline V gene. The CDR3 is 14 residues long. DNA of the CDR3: TGTGCCAGCAGGACAGGGAATAGCAATCAGCCCCAGCATTTT. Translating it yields CASRTGNSNQPQHF.

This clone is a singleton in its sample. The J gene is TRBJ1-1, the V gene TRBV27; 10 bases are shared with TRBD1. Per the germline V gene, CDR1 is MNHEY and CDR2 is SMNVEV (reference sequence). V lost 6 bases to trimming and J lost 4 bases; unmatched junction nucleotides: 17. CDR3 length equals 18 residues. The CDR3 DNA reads TGTGCCAGCAGCGATCAACCGGGACAGGGGCGCTGGAGCACTGAAGCTTTCTTT. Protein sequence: CASSDQPGQGRWSTEAFF.

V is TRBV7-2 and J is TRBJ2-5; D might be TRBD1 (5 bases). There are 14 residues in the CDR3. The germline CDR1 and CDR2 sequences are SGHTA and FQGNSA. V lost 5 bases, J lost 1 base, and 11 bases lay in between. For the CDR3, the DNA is TGTGCCAGCAGCACCGGCAGGGTCCAAGAGACCCAGTACTTC. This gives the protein CASSTGRVQETQYF.

The CDR3 sequence: CASGITGGAGYTF. CDR3 coding DNA: TGTGCCAGCGGGATCACAGGGGGCGCTGGCTACACCTTC. The V and J genes are TRBV28 and TRBJ1-2; 9 bases line up with TRBD1. Trimming cost V 8 bases and J 7 bases; bases outside gene matches: 8. CDR1 and CDR2 (germline): MDHEN, SYDVKM. There are 13 residues in the CDR3.

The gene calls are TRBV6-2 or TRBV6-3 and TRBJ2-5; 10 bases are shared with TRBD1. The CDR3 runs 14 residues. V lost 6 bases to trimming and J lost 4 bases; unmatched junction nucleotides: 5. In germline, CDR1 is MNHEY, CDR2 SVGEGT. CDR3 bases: TGTGCCAGCAGCCCTGACAGGGGGCCAGAGACCCAGTACTTC. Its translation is CASSPDRGPETQYF.

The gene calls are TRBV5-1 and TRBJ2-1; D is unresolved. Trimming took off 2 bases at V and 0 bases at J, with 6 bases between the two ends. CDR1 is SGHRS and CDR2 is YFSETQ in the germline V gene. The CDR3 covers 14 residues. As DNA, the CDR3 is TGCGCCAGCAGCTTTATAAGCTCCTACAATGAGCAGTTCTTC. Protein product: CASSFISSYNEQFF.

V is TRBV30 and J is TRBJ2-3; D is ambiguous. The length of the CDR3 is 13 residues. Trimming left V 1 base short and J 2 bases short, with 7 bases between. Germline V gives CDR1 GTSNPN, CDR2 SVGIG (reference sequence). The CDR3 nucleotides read TGTGCCTGGAGTGAAGGAATCACAGATACGCAGTATTTT. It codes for CAWSEGITDTQYF. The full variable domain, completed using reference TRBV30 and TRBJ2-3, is SQTIHQWPATLVQPVGSPLSLECTVEGTSNPNLYWYRQAAGRGLQLLFYSVGIGQISSEVPQNLSASRPQDRQFILSSKKLLLSDSGFYLCAWSEGITDTQYFGPGTRLTVL.

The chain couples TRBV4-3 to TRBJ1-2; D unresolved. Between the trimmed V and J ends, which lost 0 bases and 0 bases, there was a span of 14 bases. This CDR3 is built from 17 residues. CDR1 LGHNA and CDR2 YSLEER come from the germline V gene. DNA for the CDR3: TGCGCCAGCAGCCAAGATACTTGGGAGGGAGCTAACTATGGCTACACCTTC. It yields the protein CASSQDTWEGANYGYTF.

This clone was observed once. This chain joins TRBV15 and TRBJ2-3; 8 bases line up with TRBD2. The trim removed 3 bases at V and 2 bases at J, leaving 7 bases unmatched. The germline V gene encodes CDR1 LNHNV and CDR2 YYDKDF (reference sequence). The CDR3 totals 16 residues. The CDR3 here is CATSSLREAPTDTQYF. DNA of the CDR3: TGTGCCACCAGCAGTTTGCGGGAGGCCCCCACAGATACGCAGTATTTT.

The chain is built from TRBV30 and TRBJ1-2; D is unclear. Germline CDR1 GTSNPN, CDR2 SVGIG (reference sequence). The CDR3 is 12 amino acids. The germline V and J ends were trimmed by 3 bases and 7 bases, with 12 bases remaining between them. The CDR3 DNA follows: TGTGCCTGGAGCGCAGGCTCTTCTGGCTACACCTTC. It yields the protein CAWSAGSSGYTF.

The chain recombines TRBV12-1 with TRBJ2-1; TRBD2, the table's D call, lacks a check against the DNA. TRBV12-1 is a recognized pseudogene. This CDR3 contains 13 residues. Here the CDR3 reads CASSFVTSGGPFF. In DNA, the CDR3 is TGTGCCAGCAGCTTTGTTACTAGCGGGGGTCCATTCTTC.

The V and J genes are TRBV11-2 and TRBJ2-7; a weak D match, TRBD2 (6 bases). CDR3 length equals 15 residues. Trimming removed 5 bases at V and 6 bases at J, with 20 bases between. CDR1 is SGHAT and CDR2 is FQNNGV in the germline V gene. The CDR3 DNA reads TGTGCCAGCAGCCTCGTTCTCGGGAGCTTCGGCGAGCAGTACTTC. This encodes CASSLVLGSFGEQYF.

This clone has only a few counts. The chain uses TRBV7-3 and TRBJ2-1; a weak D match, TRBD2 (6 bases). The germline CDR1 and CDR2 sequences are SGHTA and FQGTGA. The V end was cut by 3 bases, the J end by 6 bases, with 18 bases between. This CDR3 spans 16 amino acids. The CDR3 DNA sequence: TGTGCCAGCAGCTTCTCCTGCGGGACGTGGGGCAATGAGCAGTTCTTC. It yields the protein CASSFSCGTWGNEQFF.

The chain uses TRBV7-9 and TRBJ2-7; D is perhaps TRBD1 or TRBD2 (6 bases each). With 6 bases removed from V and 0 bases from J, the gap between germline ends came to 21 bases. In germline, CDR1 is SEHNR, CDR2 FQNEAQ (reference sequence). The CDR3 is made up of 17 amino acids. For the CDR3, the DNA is TGTGCCAGCAGTCCAAGAGTGGGGGGCTCGACCTCCTACGAGCAGTACTTC. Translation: CASSPRVGGSTSYEQYF.

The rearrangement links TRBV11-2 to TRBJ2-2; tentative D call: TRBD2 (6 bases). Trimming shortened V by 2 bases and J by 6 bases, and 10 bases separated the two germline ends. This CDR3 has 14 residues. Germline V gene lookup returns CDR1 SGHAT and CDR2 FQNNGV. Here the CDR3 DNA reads TGTGCCAGCAGCTTAAAGTGGGGGGCCGGGGAGCTGTTTTTT. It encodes CASSLKWGAGELFF.

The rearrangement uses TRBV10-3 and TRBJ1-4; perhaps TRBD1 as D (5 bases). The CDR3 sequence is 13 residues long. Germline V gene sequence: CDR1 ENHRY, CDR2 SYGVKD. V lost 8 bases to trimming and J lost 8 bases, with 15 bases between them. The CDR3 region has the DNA TGTGCCATCGGGGCAGACGATAACGAAAAACTGTTTTTT. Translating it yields CAIGADDNEKLFF.

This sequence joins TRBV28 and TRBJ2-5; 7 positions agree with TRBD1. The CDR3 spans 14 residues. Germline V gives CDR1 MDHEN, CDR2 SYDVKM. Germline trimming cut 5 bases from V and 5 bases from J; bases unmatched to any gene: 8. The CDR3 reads CASSQLGQEETQYF. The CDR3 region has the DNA TGTGCCAGCAGTCAACTCGGACAGGAGGAGACCCAGTACTTC. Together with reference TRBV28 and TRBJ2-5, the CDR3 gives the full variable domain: DVKVTQSSRYLVKRTGEKVFLECVQDMDHENMFWYRQDPGLGLRLIYFSYDVKMKEKGDIPEGYSVSREKKERFSLILESASTNQTSMYLCASSQLGQEETQYFGPGTRLLVL.

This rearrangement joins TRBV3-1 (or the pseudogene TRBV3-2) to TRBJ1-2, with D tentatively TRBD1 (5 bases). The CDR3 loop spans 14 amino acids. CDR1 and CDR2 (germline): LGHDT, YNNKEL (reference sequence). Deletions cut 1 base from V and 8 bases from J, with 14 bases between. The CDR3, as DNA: TGTGCCAGCAGCCAAGGTCTCCCGGGACGGGGCTACACCTTC. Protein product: CASSQGLPGRGYTF.

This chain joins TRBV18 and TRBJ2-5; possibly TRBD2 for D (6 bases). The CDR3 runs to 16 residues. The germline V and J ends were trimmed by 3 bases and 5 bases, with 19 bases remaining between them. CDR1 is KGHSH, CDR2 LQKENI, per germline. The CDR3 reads CASSPPGLSTIETQYF. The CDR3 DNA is TGTGCCAGCTCACCCCCGGGACTCTCCACTATTGAGACCCAGTACTTC.

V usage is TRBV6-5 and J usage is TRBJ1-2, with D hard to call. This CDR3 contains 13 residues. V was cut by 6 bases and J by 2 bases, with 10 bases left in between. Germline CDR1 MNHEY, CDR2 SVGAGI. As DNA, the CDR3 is TGTGCCAGCAGGGTAAAGGCCAACTATGGCTACACCTTC. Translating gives CASRVKANYGYTF.

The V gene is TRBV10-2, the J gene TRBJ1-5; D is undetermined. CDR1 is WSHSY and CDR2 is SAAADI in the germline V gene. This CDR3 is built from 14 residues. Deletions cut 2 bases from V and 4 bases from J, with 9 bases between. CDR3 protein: CASSEGFRNQPQHF. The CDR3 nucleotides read TGCGCCAGCAGTGAGGGATTTCGGAATCAGCCCCAGCATTTT.

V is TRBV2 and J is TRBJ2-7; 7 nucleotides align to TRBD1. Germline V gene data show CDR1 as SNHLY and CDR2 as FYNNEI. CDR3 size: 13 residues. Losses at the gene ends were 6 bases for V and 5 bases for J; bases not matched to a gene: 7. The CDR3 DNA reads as TGTGCCAGCAGGAGGGGGCGCGTCGACGAGCAGTACTTC. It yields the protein CASRRGRVDEQYF.

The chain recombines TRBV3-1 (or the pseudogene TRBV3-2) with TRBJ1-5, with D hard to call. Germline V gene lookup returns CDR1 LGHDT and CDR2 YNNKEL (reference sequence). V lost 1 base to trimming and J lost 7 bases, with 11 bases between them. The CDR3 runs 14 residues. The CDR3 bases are TGTGCCAGCAGCCAAGGCATCCAGGACCAGCCCCAGCATTTT. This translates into CASSQGIQDQPQHF.

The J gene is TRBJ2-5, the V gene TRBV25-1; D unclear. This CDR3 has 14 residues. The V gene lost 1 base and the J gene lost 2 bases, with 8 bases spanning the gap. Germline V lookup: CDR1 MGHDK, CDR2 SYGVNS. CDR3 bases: TGTGCCAGCAGTGAATTTAGATCTCAAGAGACCCAGTACTTC. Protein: CASSEFRSQETQYF.